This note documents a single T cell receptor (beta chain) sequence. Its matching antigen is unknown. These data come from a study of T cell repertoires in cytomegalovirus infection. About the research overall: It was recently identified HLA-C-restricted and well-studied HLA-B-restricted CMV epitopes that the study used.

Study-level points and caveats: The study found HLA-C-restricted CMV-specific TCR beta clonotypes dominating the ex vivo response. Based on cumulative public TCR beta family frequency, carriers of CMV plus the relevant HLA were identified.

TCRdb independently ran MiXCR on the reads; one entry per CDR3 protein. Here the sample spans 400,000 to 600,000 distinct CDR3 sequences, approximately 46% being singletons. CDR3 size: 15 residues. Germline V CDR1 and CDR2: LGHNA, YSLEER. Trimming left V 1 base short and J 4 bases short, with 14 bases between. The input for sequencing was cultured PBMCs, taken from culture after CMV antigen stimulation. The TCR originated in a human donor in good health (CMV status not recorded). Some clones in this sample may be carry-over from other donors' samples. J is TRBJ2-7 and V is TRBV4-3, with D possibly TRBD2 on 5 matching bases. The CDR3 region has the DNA TGCGCCAGCAGCCAAGTTTCTAGCAGGATGTACGAGCAGTACTTC. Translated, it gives CASSQVSSRMYEQYF.